Below are 22 T cell receptor beta chains sequenced from a single sample in a study of cytomegalovirus exposure and HLA in healthy donors. PCR employed 60 Vbeta and 13 Jbeta primers. Only in-frame clones appear in the TCRdb table, and some are missing; sequencing was by immunoSEQ multiplex PCR. This table has more than 150,000 clones, under 85% appearing once. Sequenced sample: PBMCs. The origin of the receptors is a man aged 50-60 years in good health and CMV-seronegative.

This sequence joins TRBV5-1 and TRBJ2-5, with D perhaps matching TRBD2 (5 bases). Germline lookup yields CDR1 SGHRS and CDR2 YFSETQ. V was trimmed by 0 bases and J by 11 bases, leaving 14 bases between them. This CDR3 comprises 13 residues. The CDR3 sequence: CASSLEGTREQYF. The CDR3 bases are TGCGCCAGCAGCTTGGAGGGAACAAGGGAGCAGTACTTC. Based on the CDR3 plus reference TRBV5-1 and TRBJ2-5, the full variable domain is KAGVTQTPRYLIKTRGQQVTLSCSPISGHRSVSWYQQTPGQGLQFLFEYFSETQRNKGNFPGRFSGRQFSNSRSEMNVSTLELGDSALYLCASSLEGTREQYFGPGTRLLVL.

The chain joins TRBV10-3 to TRBJ2-7; possibly TRBD2 for D (6 bases). V lost 8 bases, J lost 2 bases, and 13 bases lay in between. The CDR3 is 13 amino acids. Per germline, CDR1 ENHRY and CDR2 SYGVKD. The CDR3 DNA reads TGTGCCATCTCGTACGGGAGCACCTACGAGCAGTACTTC. Translated: CAISYGSTYEQYF.

This clone was seen just once. V and J are TRBV7-9 and TRBJ2-2; 7 bases fit TRBD2. Germline-derived CDR1 and CDR2 are SEHNR and FQNEAQ (reference sequence). The CDR3 length is 16 residues. The J segment lost 5 bases and the V segment lost 4 bases, leaving 10 bases of the junction unmatched. The CDR3: CASSSFAGVGTGELFF. CDR3 sequence (DNA): TGTGCCAGCAGCTCATTCGCGGGAGTGGGTACCGGGGAGCTGTTTTTT.

The chain combines TRBV18 with TRBJ1-1, with a tentative D call TRBD1 (6 bases). Germline CDR1 and CDR2: KGHSH and LQKENI. V gave up 4 bases and J gave up 3 bases, with 18 bases separating them. The CDR3 contains 16 residues. The CDR3 sequence is CASSRLPQGGDTEAFF. Here the CDR3 DNA reads TGTGCCAGCTCACGATTACCACAGGGAGGGGACACTGAAGCTTTCTTT. Complete variable domain (other parts from reference TRBV18 and TRBJ1-1): NAGVMQNPRHLVRRRGQEARLRCSPMKGHSHVYWYRQLPEEGLKFMVYLQKENIIDESGMPKERFSAEFPKEGPSILRIQQVVRGDSAAYFCASSRLPQGGDTEAFFGQGTRLTVV.

The rearrangement uses TRBV18 and TRBJ1-5; D gene unclear. V lost 4 bases, J lost 1 base, and 8 bases lay in between. The CDR3 sequence is 14 residues long. In germline, CDR1 is KGHSH, CDR2 LQKENI. The DNA of the CDR3 is TGTGCCAGCTCACAGACTGAAAGCAATCAGCCCCAGCATTTT. As protein: CASSQTESNQPQHF.

This rearrangement joins TRBV28 to TRBJ2-5; 8 nucleotides line up with TRBD2. V lost 5 bases and J lost 4; bases outside the gene matches: 9. CDR3 length equals 15 residues. From germline, CDR1 is MDHEN and CDR2 SYDVKM. In DNA form, the CDR3 reads TGTGCCAGCAGTCTAGCGGGTTGGGGGAGAGAGACCCAGTACTTC. It encodes CASSLAGWGRETQYF. Combining the CDR3 with reference TRBV28 and TRBJ2-5 gives the whole variable domain DVKVTQSSRYLVKRTGEKVFLECVQDMDHENMFWYRQDPGLGLRLIYFSYDVKMKEKGDIPEGYSVSREKKERFSLILESASTNQTSMYLCASSLAGWGRETQYFGPGTRLLVL.

This clone came up many times. The chain uses TRBV4-3 and TRBJ1-2; D may be TRBD1 (6 bases). The germline V and J ends were trimmed by 0 bases and 8 bases, with 16 bases remaining between them. Germline V gene sequence: CDR1 LGHNA, CDR2 YSLEER. The CDR3 has 15 residues. This chain's CDR3 is CASSQDRAGGQGYTF. CDR3 DNA: TGCGCCAGCAGCCAAGATCGTGCCGGGGGGCAAGGCTACACCTTC.

The CDR3 DNA follows: TGTGCCCCGAAACATAGACTAGCGGGGTCCTACGAGCAGTACTTC. Its translation is CAPKHRLAGSYEQYF. V is TRBV21-1 and J is TRBJ2-7; no DNA check was done on the table's D call, TRBD2. TRBV21-1 is shown as a pseudogene. The CDR3 loop spans 15 amino acids.

This rearrangement joins TRBV4-2 to TRBJ1-2; D uncertain. CDR1 and CDR2 (germline): LGHNA, YNFKEQ. Trimming removed 0 bases at V and 4 bases at J, with 12 bases between. The length of the CDR3 is 15 residues. The CDR3 loop reads CASSQEVSGIYGYTF. CDR3 in DNA: TGTGCCAGCAGCCAAGAAGTCTCGGGGATCTATGGCTACACCTTC.

The V call is TRBV25-1, the J call TRBJ2-5; 7 positions match TRBD1. CDR1 and CDR2 from the germline V gene are MGHDK and SYGVNS. The CDR3 spans 14 residues. V lost 3 bases to trimming and J lost 7 bases; unmatched junction nucleotides: 8. CDR3 nucleotides: TGTGCCAGCAGTGACAACAGGGGTTTAGGGACCCAGTACTTC. It translates to CASSDNRGLGTQYF.

V gene TRBV5-1 combines with J gene TRBJ1-1; 7 bases fit TRBD1. V shed 8 bases, J shed 1 base, and the junction held 11 bases outside the gene matches. CDR1 is SGHRS and CDR2 is YFSETQ in the germline V gene. This CDR3 has 15 amino acids. The CDR3 reads CASIPGQRANTEAFF. The CDR3 DNA reads TGCGCCAGTATACCGGGACAGAGAGCGAACACTGAAGCTTTCTTT.

This clone turned up a few times. The V gene is TRBV6-1, the J gene TRBJ2-3; D possibly corresponds to TRBD1 (5 bases). Germline CDR1 reads MNHNS; CDR2 reads SASEGT. The CDR3 contains 14 residues. Trimming removed 5 bases from V and 6 bases from J, with 15 bases in between. The CDR3 sequence: CASSLDRPPDTQYF. For the CDR3, the DNA is TGTGCCAGCAGTCTAGACAGACCCCCCGATACGCAGTATTTT.

This chain links TRBV19 with TRBJ2-3, with 10 bases lining up with TRBD1. Germline lookup yields CDR1 LNHDA and CDR2 SQIVND (reference sequence). With V trimmed by 5 bases and J by 2 bases, 7 bases remained unmatched. The length of the CDR3 is 16 residues. The CDR3 sequence: CASSWPGQGFTDTQYF. The CDR3 region has the DNA TGTGCCAGTAGTTGGCCGGGACAGGGGTTCACAGATACGCAGTATTTT. The full variable domain, rest sourced from reference TRBV19 and TRBJ2-3, is DGGITQSPKYLFRKEGQNVTLSCEQNLNHDAMYWYRQDPGQGLRLIYYSQIVNDFQKGDIAEGYSVSREKKESFPLTVTSAQKNPTAFYLCASSWPGQGFTDTQYFGPGTRLTVL.

This clone came up once. This sequence joins TRBV6-1 and TRBJ2-1; the match to TRBD1 covers 12 bases. The CDR3 has 14 residues. The J segment lost 9 bases and the V segment lost 6 bases, leaving 6 bases of the junction unmatched. The germline gives CDR1 MNHNS, CDR2 SASEGT. The CDR3 is CASSWDRGQAEQFF. The CDR3 DNA is TGTGCCAGCAGCTGGGACAGGGGGCAGGCTGAGCAGTTCTTC.

J is TRBJ2-5 and V is TRBV19; 9 nucleotides match TRBD1. Germline-derived CDR1 and CDR2 are LNHDA and SQIVND (reference sequence). The CDR3 totals 15 residues. V gave up 6 bases and J gave up 2 bases; unmatched junction bases: 7. The CDR3: CASRAGTGRQETQYF. The CDR3 DNA is TGTGCCAGTAGGGCCGGGACAGGGCGTCAAGAGACCCAGTACTTC.

Concerning this clone: This same CDR3 is encoded by further DNA sequences in the sample. The V and J genes are TRBV28 and TRBJ1-2; 7 nucleotides match TRBD1. The CDR3 is 16 residues long. V lost 1 base, J lost 4 bases, and 9 bases stayed unmatched. Germline loops: CDR1 MDHEN, CDR2 SYDVKM. The CDR3 region is CASSLLYRGESYGYTF. The CDR3 coding sequence is TGTGCCAGCAGTTTATTGTACAGGGGAGAAAGCTATGGCTACACCTTC.

CDR3: CASRIDRNYEQYF. CDR3 in DNA: TGTGCCAGCAGAATTGACAGAAACTACGAGCAGTACTTC. The V and J genes are TRBV28 and TRBJ2-7; a weak D match, TRBD1 (5 bases). The CDR3 length is 13 residues. The germline V gene has CDR1 MDHEN and CDR2 SYDVKM. With 6 bases removed from V and 3 bases from J, the gap between germline ends came to 12 bases.

J is TRBJ1-5 and V is TRBV6-6, with unresolved D. V was pared by 1 base and J by 1 base, with 5 bases between. Germline-derived CDR1 and CDR2 are MNHNY and SVGAGI (reference sequence). The CDR3 length is 14 residues. CDR3 DNA sequence: TGTGCCAGCAGTTACTACGGGAGCAATCAGCCCCAGCATTTT. Protein product: CASSYYGSNQPQHF.

The chain employs TRBV7-9 and TRBJ2-3; D is possibly TRBD2 (6 bases). V shed 2 bases and J shed 2 bases, with 14 bases lying between them. The CDR3 consists of 16 residues. Germline V CDR1 and CDR2: SEHNR, FQNEAQ (reference sequence). The CDR3: CASSLMWEANTDTQYF. CDR3 DNA sequence: TGTGCCAGCAGCTTAATGTGGGAGGCCAACACAGATACGCAGTATTTT.

The gene calls are TRBV9 and TRBJ2-1; 11 bases are shared with TRBD2. The CDR3 consists of 16 residues. The V segment lost 3 bases and the J segment 2 bases; nucleotides outside the gene matches: 4. Germline V gene lookup returns CDR1 SGDLS and CDR2 YYNGEE. In DNA, the CDR3 is TGTGCCAGCAGCGGGGGACTAGCGGTTCCCTACAATGAGCAGTTCTTC. As protein: CASSGGLAVPYNEQFF.

Only one count was recorded for this clone. The V and J genes are TRBV7-2 and TRBJ1-4, with 9 bases lining up with TRBD1. Unmatched junction bases numbered 5, after V lost 1 base and J lost 8 bases. This CDR3 region has 15 residues. In germline, CDR1 is SGHTA, CDR2 FQGNSA. The CDR3 protein is CASSLGGTGLEKLFF. In nucleotides, the CDR3 is TGTGCCAGCAGCTTAGGTGGGACAGGGTTGGAAAAACTGTTTTTT.

A few counts support this clone. The rearrangement joins TRBV2 to TRBJ2-3; a weak D match, TRBD1 (5 bases). Germline CDR1 and CDR2: SNHLY and FYNNEI. Trimming pared 6 bases from V and 6 bases from J, leaving 19 bases between. The CDR3 length is 15 residues. The CDR3 loop reads CASRTEAQGRDTQYF. In DNA, the CDR3 is TGTGCCAGCAGGACCGAGGCGCAGGGCAGGGATACGCAGTATTTT.